This T cell receptor beta chain was identified in a study of blood T cell repertoires in COVID-19 (dated by TCRdb to about 2020). Regarding the study in general: The collaborator samples originated in the United States, Italy and Spain and spanned the acute and convalescent phases of COVID-19. HLA class I and class II types, where available, came from metadata supplied by the sample provider rather than from assay-based typing. The repertoires were made available in a free public database intended to serve as a resource for research on the immune response to SARS-CoV-2. Deeply sampled blood TCRbeta repertoires from subjects exposed to, actively infected with, or recovered from COVID-19 were included in the dataset. The samples were drawn from the first 160 participants of the ongoing ImmuneRACE study and from more than 1,000 subjects provided by 6 global collaborators. Sample metadata almost always included a de-identified subject ID, COVID-19 status, age in years and sex. The material from the prospective study consisted of cDNA or gDNA derived from T cells, B-cell-depleted T cells, or PBMCs. Beyond this particular receptor, the publication reports: The quantity of clinical and demographic metadata differed by source and by participant and was supplied without curation.

This clone was seen a single time. No cognate antigen has been identified for it. Base quality data are lacking; no much larger clone is found one base away. TCRbeta CDR3 regions were amplified from genomic DNA using the immunoSEQ Assay, a bias-controlled multiplex PCR. The study's own analysis went as follows. Nucleated cell counts per sample were estimated from amplification of reference gene primers within the assay. To quantify the absolute abundance of each unique TCRbeta CDR3 rearrangement, sequence reads were collapsed and filtered. For each sample, productive Simpson clonality was calculated as the square root of Simpson's diversity index across productive rearrangements. TCRdb holds this immuneACCESS table with in-frame rearrangements only. Some clones are missing; in checked studies, unresolved V genes explain under half, and the rest has no known cause. Clone size and the V and J calls come from that table; the DNA yielded D and trimming. This sample is represented by approximately 130,000 clones; roughly 79% of them were singletons. The ten largest clones add up to about 8% of the sample.

Each collaborating institution followed its own protocols to collect whole blood in K2EDTA tubes. For TCRbeta analysis, collaborator samples were shipped as frozen whole blood, as isolated PBMCs, or as DNA extracted from either sample type. Trimming removed 8 bases from V and 1 base from J, leaving 8 bases between the germline ends. In the germline V gene, CDR1 corresponds to MDHEN and CDR2 to SYDVKM. The CDR3 measures 12 amino acids from cysteine to phenylalanine. Solely the CDR3 DNA is kept, with 36 bases framed from the first base. The sequence joins TRBV28 to TRBJ2-5, and TRBD1 may be the D gene, going by 5 matching bases. Sequencing input: peripheral blood. The TCR sequence derives from a woman aged 60-70 years with active or convalescent COVID-19. The CDR3 loop reads CASRQRQETQYF. The nucleotides read TGTGCCAGCCGACAGCGCCAAGAGACCCAGTACTTC.